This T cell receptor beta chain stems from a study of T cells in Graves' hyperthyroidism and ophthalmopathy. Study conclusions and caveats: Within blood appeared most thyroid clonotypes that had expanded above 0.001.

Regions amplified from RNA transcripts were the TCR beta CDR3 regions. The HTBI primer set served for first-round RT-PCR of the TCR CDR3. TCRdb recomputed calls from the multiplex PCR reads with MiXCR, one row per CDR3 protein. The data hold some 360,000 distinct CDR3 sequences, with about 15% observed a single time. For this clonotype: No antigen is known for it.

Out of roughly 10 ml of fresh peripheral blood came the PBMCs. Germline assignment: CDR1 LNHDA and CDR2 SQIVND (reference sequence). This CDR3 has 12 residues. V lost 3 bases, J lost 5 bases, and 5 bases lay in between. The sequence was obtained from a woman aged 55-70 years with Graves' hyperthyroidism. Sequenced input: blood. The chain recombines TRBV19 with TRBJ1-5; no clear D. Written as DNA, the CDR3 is TGTGCCAGTAGTATCGGGGATCAGCCCCAGCATTTT. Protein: CASSIGDQPQHF.